This TCR beta chain was found in a study of T cell repertoires in cytomegalovirus infection. Germline CDR1 and CDR2: SGHTA and FQGNSA. This CDR3 spans 14 amino acids. The germline V and J ends were trimmed by 0 bases and 7 bases, with 9 bases remaining between them. Study-wide findings and caveats: Accumulated public TCR beta family frequency recognized individuals carrying CMV together with the relevant HLA.

At least ten counts were recorded for this clonotype. The antigen is unknown. Each CDR3 protein gets one entry after TCRdb re-called the reads with MiXCR. This table holds under 300,000 distinct CDR3 sequences, more than 9% found once. The receptor was derived from a human donor in good health (CMV status not recorded). Some clones in this sample may be carry-over from other donors' samples. Sequencing was carried out using PBMCs. This chain connects TRBV7-2 to TRBJ1-4; D remains unclear. CDR3 region: CASSLAVHSEKLFF. The DNA of the CDR3 is TGTGCCAGCAGCTTAGCGGTTCACTCTGAAAAACTGTTTTTT.